A selection of T cell receptor beta chains follows, all from one sample in a study of OX40 agonist ivuxolimab in advanced cancers. Measured with immunoSEQ multiplex PCR; TCRdb has only the in-frame clones, and not every one. The sample holds over 65,000 clones, about 85% seen once. This specimen was CD4+ or CD8+ T cells sorted from blood, taken in a trial of the OX40 agonist ivuxolimab. These receptors were collected from an adult with an advanced solid tumor such as melanoma, head and neck, liver or kidney cancer. Both conserved end residues are part of each CDR3. A D gene is named only where the DNA matches it firmly. Not every row has a clone size; where given, it reads once, few, many or a size class.

V	D	J	size	DNA	CDR3
TRBV7-8	TRBD1	TRBJ2-1	NA	TGTGCCAGCAGCTTTACAATCGTCGGACAGGGCTACAATGAGCAGTTCTTC	CASSFTIVGQGYNEQFF
TRBV6-6	NA	TRBJ1-5	NA	TGTGCCAGCAGTTACGGGGGGGGGCGAGGTCAGCCCCAGCATTTT	CASSYGGGRGQPQHF
TRBV9	TRBD2	TRBJ2-3	NA	TGTGCCAGCAGCGTTGGACTAGCGGACCCAGCTGGCACAGATACGCAGTATTTT	CASSVGLADPAGTDTQYF
TRBV20-1	NA	TRBJ2-7	NA	TGCAGTGCTAGAGGAGGCTACGAGCAGTACTTC	CSARGGYEQYF
TRBV4-3	NA	TRBJ1-2	NA	TGCGCCAGCAGCCAAGGCACCGATGGCTACACCTTC	CASSQGTDGYTF
TRBV27	TRBD2	TRBJ2-2	NA	TGTGCCAGCAGTTTACCCGGACTAGCGGGGGTCACCGGGGAGCTGTTTTTT	CASSLPGLAGVTGELFF
TRBV5-4	NA	TRBJ2-2	NA	TGTGCCAGCAGCTTCCGGGACCGAGGTACCGGGGAGCTGTTTTTT	CASSFRDRGTGELFF
TRBV9	NA	TRBJ1-2	NA	TGTGCCAGCAGCTCGGATATTACAGGGTTCTATGGCTACACCTTC	CASSSDITGFYGYTF
TRBV10-3	NA	TRBJ1-4	once	TGTGCCATCAGAGGAGGGTCAACTAATGAAAAACTGTTTTTT	CAIRGGSTNEKLFF
TRBV2	NA	TRBJ2-1	NA	TGTGCCAGCAGTCCAACATCCTCCTACAATGAGCAGTTCTTC	CASSPTSSYNEQFF
TRBV5-1	NA	TRBJ2-1	NA	TGCGCCAGCAGCTTGGGGTCTCAGGGCAATGAGCAGTTCTTC	CASSLGSQGNEQFF
TRBV6-1	NA	TRBJ1-3	NA	TGTGCCAGCACGCCGTCTGGAAACACCATATATTTT	CASTPSGNTIYF
TRBV19	NA	TRBJ2-7	few	TGTGCCAGTAGTATGGGAGGAGCCGAGCAGTACTTC	CASSMGGAEQYF
TRBV5-5	TRBD1	TRBJ2-7	NA	TGTGCCAGCAGCCGACAGGGGGGCTTAGCCTACGAGCAGTACTTC	CASSRQGGLAYEQYF
TRBV5-6	TRBD1	TRBJ2-5	NA	TGTGCCAGCAGCCGAACCCGGGACAGGGGTAGAGAGACCCAGTACTTC	CASSRTRDRGRETQYF
TRBV10-3	NA	TRBJ1-2	NA	TGTGCCATTGCCATGAACCTGGAACGCTATGGCTACACCTTC	CAIAMNLERYGYTF
TRBV2	TRBD1	TRBJ1-1	NA	TGTGCCAGCAGCCTACAGGGGCTCGGAGACACTGAAGCTTTCTTT	CASSLQGLGDTEAFF
TRBV5-1	TRBD1	TRBJ2-5	NA	TGCGCCAGCAGCTTGGCCCGGGACAGGGAAGGTTACGAGACCCAGTACTTC	CASSLARDREGYETQYF
TRBV7-9	TRBD1	TRBJ2-7	few	TGTGCCAGCAGCTTAGCCAGGGGGACCTACGAGCAGTACTTC	CASSLARGTYEQYF
TRBV5-1	NA	TRBJ2-6	NA	TGCGCCAGCAGCCCTAAACAGGGAACTGGGGCCAACGTCCTGACTTTC	CASSPKQGTGANVLTF
TRBV11-3	NA	TRBJ2-2	NA	TGTGCCAGCAGCTTAAGGGGTACAACCGGGGAGCTGTTTTTT	CASSLRGTTGELFF
TRBV6-5	NA	TRBJ1-2	NA	TGTGCCAGCAGTTACGTTGTTACGGGGCTTCGGTATGGCTACACCTTC	CASSYVVTGLRYGYTF
TRBV6-1	TRBD1	TRBJ1-1	NA	TGTGCCAGCAGTGACAGACAGGGCACTGAAGCTTTCTTT	CASSDRQGTEAFF
TRBV18	TRBD1	TRBJ2-7	NA	TGTGCCAGCTCACGTCCTGGGACAGGGAGGAACGAGCAGTACTTC	CASSRPGTGRNEQYF
TRBV4-1	NA	TRBJ2-2	once	TGCGCCAGCAGCCAAGCAGAGGGCAGGTACACCGGGGAGCTGTTTTTT	CASSQAEGRYTGELFF